Following are 9 T cell receptor beta chains from one sample sequenced in a study of blood T cell repertoires in COVID-19. Measured with immunoSEQ multiplex PCR; TCRdb has only the in-frame clones, and not every one. The sample shows approximately 300,000 clones, more than 80% of them seen only once. The sequencing input was peripheral blood. The receptors come from a woman aged 25 to 39 with COVID-19, enrolled during active disease.

This chain uses TRBV12-3 or TRBV12-4 with TRBJ2-1; D is unclear. V was shortened by 0 bases and J by 10 bases, with 10 bases between the two germline ends. The CDR3 totals 13 residues. CDR3 loop: CASSLASRGEQFF. In DNA form, the CDR3 reads TGTGCCAGCAGTTTAGCGTCTAGAGGCGAGCAGTTCTTC.

The J gene is TRBJ1-1, the V gene TRBV5-1, with a weak D call TRBD1 (5 bases). Germline V gene sequence: CDR1 SGHRS, CDR2 YFSETQ. The V and J ends lost 0 bases and 7 bases respectively, with 16 bases between them. There are 15 residues in the CDR3. Here the CDR3 DNA reads TGCGCCAGCAGCTTGGACCACAGGCCTTATGGTGAAGCTTTCTTT. This sequence encodes CASSLDHRPYGEAFF.

This sequence joins TRBV4-1 and TRBJ2-1, with TRBD2 matching 8 bases. Germline assignment: CDR1 MGHRA and CDR2 YSYEKL. With V trimmed by 1 base and J by 2 bases, 4 bases remained unmatched. The CDR3 covers 16 residues. The CDR3 sequence: CASSQAMRGAYNEQFF. For the CDR3, the DNA is TGCGCCAGCAGCCAAGCAATGCGGGGGGCCTACAATGAGCAGTTCTTC.

This clone was counted once. The chain has TRBV19 and TRBJ2-7; D remains unclear. The germline CDR1 and CDR2 sequences are LNHDA and SQIVND (reference sequence). The CDR3 extends over 15 amino acids. Trimming removed 1 base at V and 2 bases at J, with 12 bases between. CDR3 residues: CASSIGGVGPYEQYF. CDR3 DNA: TGTGCCAGTAGTATAGGAGGAGTGGGTCCCTACGAGCAGTACTTC. Based on the CDR3 plus reference TRBV19 and TRBJ2-7, the full variable domain is DGGITQSPKYLFRKEGQNVTLSCEQNLNHDAMYWYRQDPGQGLRLIYYSQIVNDFQKGDIAEGYSVSREKKESFPLTVTSAQKNPTAFYLCASSIGGVGPYEQYFGPGTRLTVT.

This clone appeared a single time. This chain joins TRBV28 and TRBJ2-2; TRBD1 matches at 7 bases. Germline V gene sequence: CDR1 MDHEN, CDR2 SYDVKM. This CDR3 region has 15 residues. The V and J ends lost 6 bases and 1 base, in that order; junction bases with no gene match: 5. The CDR3 region is CASSPRQGNTGELFF. CDR3 sequence (DNA): TGTGCCAGCAGCCCCAGACAGGGGAACACCGGGGAGCTGTTTTTT.

This chain joins TRBV10-3 and TRBJ2-2, with D maybe TRBD2 (7 bases). The V end lost 10 bases, the J end lost 4 bases, and 13 bases lay between the germline ends. The germline V gene has CDR1 ENHRY and CDR2 SYGVKD. CDR3 length equals 13 residues. CDR3 sequence: CATAGAVTGELFF. The CDR3 region has the DNA TGTGCCACCGCGGGGGCTGTCACCGGGGAGCTGTTTTTT.

In this sample, this clone turned up a few times. The chain combines TRBV20-1 with TRBJ2-5, with D unclear. CDR3 length: 9 amino acids. Germline-derived CDR1 and CDR2 are DFQATT and SNEGSKA (reference sequence). V gave up 6 bases and J gave up 3 bases, with 2 bases separating them. The CDR3 sequence: CSAKETQYF. For the CDR3, the DNA is TGCAGTGCCAAAGAGACCCAGTACTTC.

This chain joins TRBV6-1 and TRBJ1-6; a weak D match, TRBD1 (6 bases). Germline assignment: CDR1 MNHNS and CDR2 SASEGT. The CDR3 contains 17 residues. V shed 0 bases and J shed 7 bases, with 16 bases lying between them. The DNA of the CDR3 is TGTGCCAGCAGTGAAGCGCTCGGGGGGCTTAGGAATTCACCCCTCCACTTT. Translated, it gives CASSEALGGLRNSPLHF.

The J gene is TRBJ1-5, the V gene TRBV4-3; 7 positions agree with TRBD1. Germline V gene lookup returns CDR1 LGHNA and CDR2 YSLEER. This CDR3 is built from 15 residues. J was trimmed by 5 bases and V by 0 bases; bases with no gene match: 4. CDR3 coding DNA: TGCGCCAGCAGCCAAGATATTCAGGGGGATCAGCCCCAGCATTTT. It yields the protein CASSQDIQGDQPQHF.